The 28 T cell receptor beta chains reported below all come from one sample, sequenced in a study of shared clonotypes between healthy human individuals. Produced via immunoSEQ multiplex PCR; TCRdb's table is partial and in-frame only. The table lists hundreds of thousands of clones, about 96% of them singletons. As defined, naive CD8 cells were CD45RO-negative and positively selected for CCR7, with terminally differentiated effector memory CD45RA+ cells excluded. The specimen was naive CD8+ T cells sorted from blood. Every receptor here comes from a woman in her 30s in good health.

The chain combines TRBV12-5 with TRBJ1-1; TRBD1 is a possible D gene (5 bases). The CDR3 is 13 amino acids. V gave up 7 bases and J gave up 4 bases, with 13 bases separating them. Germline-derived CDR1 and CDR2 are LGHNT and FRNRAP. CDR3 DNA: TGTGCTAGTGCCTTAGGGGTAGCCACTGAAGCTTTCTTT. It codes for CASALGVATEAFF.

The genes are TRBV13 and TRBJ2-1; D uncertain. CDR1 is PRHDT and CDR2 is FYEKMQ in the germline V gene (reference sequence). Trimming pared 5 bases from V and 1 base from J, leaving 9 bases between. This CDR3 region has 14 residues. Here the CDR3 DNA reads TGTGCCAGCAGCCGACGGAGATCCTACAATGAGCAGTTCTTC. It encodes CASSRRRSYNEQFF.

Here the CDR3 DNA reads TGTGCCAGCAGTTCTGCTACTAGCGGCGGGACAGATACGCAGTATTTT. Protein sequence: CASSSATSGGTDTQYF. The chain combines TRBV13 with TRBJ2-3, with 8 bases identical to TRBD2. The junction had 11 bases not matched to a gene; V was cut back by 6 bases and J by 3 bases. This CDR3 is built from 16 residues. Germline V lookup: CDR1 PRHDT, CDR2 FYEKMQ (reference sequence).

This sequence joins TRBV7-9 and TRBJ2-7, with a possible D match to TRBD1 (5 bases). Per germline, CDR1 SEHNR and CDR2 FQNEAQ (reference sequence). The CDR3 spans 15 residues. Trimming removed 1 base from V and 4 bases from J, with 14 bases in between. The DNA for the CDR3 is TGTGCCAGCAGCTTAGGGGGCCTTCGAAATTACGAGCAGTACTTC. Translated, it gives CASSLGGLRNYEQYF.

CDR3: CAISELTPGTSGNTIYF. CDR3 nucleotides: TGTGCCATCAGTGAGTTGACACCCGGGACCTCTGGAAACACCATATATTTT. The chain uses TRBV10-3 and TRBJ1-3, with TRBD1 as a possible D gene (5 bases). Germline CDR1 ENHRY, CDR2 SYGVKD. The CDR3 loop spans 17 amino acids. V lost 1 base and J 0 bases, leaving 13 bases between the germline ends.

The chain recombines TRBV28 with TRBJ2-7; maybe TRBD2 (7 bases). Germline values: CDR1 MDHEN, CDR2 SYDVKM. The CDR3 contains 15 residues. Deletions cut 4 bases from V and 0 bases from J, with 13 bases between. CDR3 DNA sequence: TGTGCCAGCAGTTACAGGGAGGGGTACTCCTACGAGCAGTACTTC. Its translation: CASSYREGYSYEQYF. Looking up the rest from reference TRBV28 and TRBJ2-7 gives the full variable domain: DVKVTQSSRYLVKRTGEKVFLECVQDMDHENMFWYRQDPGLGLRLIYFSYDVKMKEKGDIPEGYSVSREKKERFSLILESASTNQTSMYLCASSYREGYSYEQYFGPGTRLTVT.

This clone was recorded once. DNA of the CDR3: TGTGCCAGCAGCTGGAAGGCCGGAAACACCATATATTTT. This sequence encodes CASSWKAGNTIYF. The chain uses TRBV5-6 and TRBJ1-3; D is uncertain. There are 13 residues in the CDR3. Germline V CDR1 and CDR2: SGHDT, YYEEEE. V was cut by 3 bases and J by 4 bases, with 8 bases left in between.

The rearrangement joins TRBV6-1 to TRBJ2-1, with 14 bases fitting TRBD2. CDR3 length equals 15 residues. V lost 6 bases, J lost 6 bases, and 4 bases stayed unmatched. CDR1 and CDR2 from the germline V gene are MNHNS and SASEGT. The CDR3 DNA reads as TGTGCCAGCAGGACTAGCGGGAGGGCCTTCAATGAGCAGTTCTTC. It codes for CASRTSGRAFNEQFF.

The chain uses TRBV14 and TRBJ1-1; 9 bases map to TRBD1. V shed 6 bases, J shed 6 bases, and the junction held 5 bases outside the gene matches. Looked up from germline, CDR1 is SGHDN and CDR2 is FVKESK. The CDR3 runs 13 residues. In DNA, the CDR3 is TGTGCCAGCAGGGAGACAGGGGGACCTGAAGCTTTCTTT. This encodes CASRETGGPEAFF.

With respect to this clone: The same CDR3 can be traced to other DNA sequences in this sample. This chain joins TRBV9 and TRBJ1-3; D not certain. CDR1 is SGDLS and CDR2 is YYNGEE in the germline V gene. The CDR3 contains 14 residues. The V gene lost 3 bases and the J gene lost 0 bases, with 7 bases spanning the gap. CDR3 nucleotides: TGTGCCAGCAGCGGGACCAGCTCTGGAAACACCATATATTTT. Encoded protein: CASSGTSSGNTIYF.

The chain has TRBV27 and TRBJ1-5; D perhaps matches TRBD1 (5 bases). CDR1 and CDR2 (germline): MNHEY, SMNVEV (reference sequence). The CDR3 sequence is 14 residues long. V shed 5 bases and J shed 0 bases, with 8 bases lying between them. This CDR3 is CASSDRYSNQPQHF. As DNA, the CDR3 is TGTGCCAGCAGTGACAGATATAGCAATCAGCCCCAGCATTTT.

The rearrangement joins TRBV5-1 to TRBJ2-7; D possibly corresponds to TRBD2 (6 bases). The CDR3 is 12 amino acids. Germline loops: CDR1 SGHRS, CDR2 YFSETQ. Trimming removed 4 bases from V and 6 bases from J, with 11 bases in between. The DNA of the CDR3 is TGCGCCAGCAGCCCGTACGGGGGCGAGCAGTACTTC. It codes for CASSPYGGEQYF.

This clone was recorded once. V gene TRBV7-6 combines with J gene TRBJ2-1; D may correspond to TRBD1 or TRBD2 (5 bases each). This CDR3 region has 17 residues. Germline V gives CDR1 SGHVS, CDR2 FNYEAQ. V lost 5 bases, J lost 7 bases, and 24 bases lay in between. CDR3 nucleotides: TGTGCCAGCAGCCCGAGCCTTGGGGGATACCGCTCGAATGAGCAGTTCTTC. Residues: CASSPSLGGYRSNEQFF.

The chain carries TRBV28 and TRBJ2-7; 7 bases line up with TRBD1. V trimming: 4 bases; J trimming: 2 bases; junction bases outside the gene matches: 17. CDR3 length: 18 residues. Per germline, CDR1 MDHEN and CDR2 SYDVKM. The CDR3 nucleotides read TGTGCCAGCAGTTCTCTGATACTCGGACAGGAGTCTACCTACGAGCAGTACTTC. This codes for CASSSLILGQESTYEQYF.

The CDR3 here is CASSRTGDGTDTQYF. CDR3 nucleotides: TGTGCCAGCAGCCGGACAGGGGACGGCACAGATACGCAGTATTTT. The gene calls are TRBV13 and TRBJ2-3, with 9 bases matching TRBD1. J was trimmed by 1 base and V by 5 bases; bases with no gene match: 4. The germline V gene has CDR1 PRHDT and CDR2 FYEKMQ (reference sequence). The CDR3 covers 15 residues.

This clone was counted only a few times. The CDR3: CASSQTTEAFF. For the CDR3, the DNA is TGTGCCAGCAGTCAGACCACTGAAGCTTTCTTT. This sequence joins TRBV25-1 and TRBJ1-1; D ambiguous. V shed 5 bases and J shed 4 bases, with 5 bases lying between them. The CDR3 is 11 residues long. Germline lookup yields CDR1 MGHDK and CDR2 SYGVNS.

The chain has TRBV25-1 and TRBJ2-1, with TRBD1 as a possible D gene (5 bases). V was pared by 3 bases and J by 6 bases, with 15 bases between. Per the germline V gene, CDR1 is MGHDK and CDR2 is SYGVNS. This CDR3 is built from 15 residues. The CDR3 coding sequence is TGTGCCAGCAGTGATAGACAGCTCCTTTTCAATGAGCAGTTCTTC. It specifies CASSDRQLLFNEQFF. The whole variable domain, remainder taken from reference TRBV25-1 and TRBJ2-1, is EADIYQTPRYLVIGTGKKITLECSQTMGHDKMYWYQQDPGMELHLIHYSYGVNSTEKGDLSSESTVSRIRTEHFPLTLESARPSHTSQYLCASSDRQLLFNEQFFGPGTRLTVL.

The chain joins TRBV2 to TRBJ2-2; 8 nucleotides line up with TRBD2. The CDR3 runs 18 residues. With 6 bases clipped from V and 4 bases from J, the junction kept 16 bases outside the gene matches. Germline V lookup: CDR1 SNHLY, CDR2 FYNNEI. CDR3 DNA sequence: TGTGCCAGCAGCACTGGCGGGAGGAAGTCGTGGGGCACCGGGGAGCTGTTTTTT. This sequence encodes CASSTGGRKSWGTGELFF.

The chain is built from TRBV28 and TRBJ1-3; D uncertain. CDR3 length: 16 amino acids. Between the trimmed V and J ends, which lost 2 bases and 0 bases, there was a span of 11 bases. Germline assignment: CDR1 MDHEN and CDR2 SYDVKM. The CDR3 region is CASSLMSEGSGNTIYF. DNA for the CDR3: TGTGCCAGCAGTTTAATGTCGGAGGGCTCTGGAAACACCATATATTTT.

V usage is TRBV7-8 and J usage is TRBJ2-5, with 7 bases lining up with TRBD2. Looked up from germline, CDR1 is SGHVS and CDR2 is FQNEAQ. The CDR3 sequence is 15 residues long. V gave up 1 base and J gave up 5 bases; unmatched junction bases: 7. The chain's CDR3 is CASSLGPGGRETQYF. In DNA form, the CDR3 reads TGTGCCAGCAGCTTAGGGCCGGGGGGACGGGAGACCCAGTACTTC.

The chain recombines TRBV27 with TRBJ1-1, with D possibly being TRBD1 (5 bases). From germline, CDR1 is MNHEY and CDR2 SMNVEV (reference sequence). This CDR3 contains 11 residues. The ends were cut back, 4 bases at V and 7 bases at J, with 7 bases in the middle. The CDR3 DNA sequence: TGTGCCAGCAGTTCTGGGGGTGAAGCTTTCTTT. This codes for CASSSGGEAFF.

The chain recombines TRBV2 with TRBJ2-5, with D possibly being TRBD2 (6 bases). V gave up 7 bases and J gave up 5 bases, with 20 bases separating them. Germline lookup yields CDR1 SNHLY and CDR2 FYNNEI. This CDR3 has 15 amino acids. CDR3 DNA: TGTGCCAGCAATATCCCGGGGGAAGGAGTGGAGACCCAGTACTTC. Protein: CASNIPGEGVETQYF.

A single count supports this clone. This chain's CDR3 is CASSDTVQGGINQPQHF. Here the CDR3 DNA reads TGTGCCAGCAGTGATACCGTTCAGGGGGGGATCAATCAGCCCCAGCATTTT. The chain carries TRBV6-1 and TRBJ1-5, with 7 bases identical to TRBD1. CDR1 is MNHNS, CDR2 SASEGT, per germline. The trim removed 3 bases at V and 3 bases at J, leaving 11 bases unmatched. The CDR3 has 17 residues.

The chain employs TRBV5-1 and TRBJ2-5; 16 bases are shared with TRBD2. The ends lost 3 bases at V and 3 bases at J; junction bases unmatched: 11. The CDR3 is 19 residues long. Looked up from germline, CDR1 is SGHRS and CDR2 is YFSETQ. For the CDR3, the DNA is TGCGCCAGCAGCTCGGCCAGCGGGGGACTAGCGGGAGGGGAAGAGACCCAGTACTTC. It yields the protein CASSSASGGLAGGEETQYF. Based on the CDR3 plus reference TRBV5-1 and TRBJ2-5, the full variable domain is KAGVTQTPRYLIKTRGQQVTLSCSPISGHRSVSWYQQTPGQGLQFLFEYFSETQRNKGNFPGRFSGRQFSNSRSEMNVSTLELGDSALYLCASSSASGGLAGGEETQYFGPGTRLLVL.

This chain connects TRBV4-1 to TRBJ1-4; possible D gene TRBD1, 6 bases. Germline CDR1 reads MGHRA; CDR2 reads YSYEKL. The germline V and J ends were trimmed by 7 bases and 13 bases, with 16 bases remaining between them. The CDR3 spans 12 residues. The CDR3 reads CASTPGRGVLFF. CDR3 DNA sequence: TGCGCCAGCACGCCCGGGAGGGGGGTACTGTTTTTT.

The table lists this clone with a count of one. The sample contains more than one DNA sequence encoding this CDR3. The chain has TRBV6-5 and TRBJ2-1; TRBD1 matches 8 bases. CDR1 is MNHEY, CDR2 SVGAGI, per germline. Trimming removed 0 bases from V and 3 bases from J; junction bases left unmatched: 4. The CDR3 runs 16 residues. The CDR3 is CASSYSTGEIYNEQFF. DNA of the CDR3: TGTGCCAGCAGTTACTCGACAGGGGAAATCTACAATGAGCAGTTCTTC.

This sequence joins TRBV28 and TRBJ2-7; D is possibly TRBD1 or TRBD2 (5 bases each). V was clipped by 3 bases and J by 2 bases, with 20 bases between them. The CDR3 has 17 residues. CDR1 and CDR2 (germline): MDHEN, SYDVKM. As DNA, the CDR3 is TGTGCCAGCAGTTTTGGGGACCTCGTAGCTCCTACCTACGAGCAGTACTTC. This sequence encodes CASSFGDLVAPTYEQYF.

As concerns this clone: At one of its ends the junction is not consistent with the germline gene, which may arise from a read error. This chain links TRBV7-2 with TRBJ1-4; D may be TRBD1 (6 bases). CDR1 and CDR2 from the germline V gene are SGHTA and FQGNSA. This CDR3 is built from 12 residues. CDR3 nucleotide sequence: TGTGCCAGCAGCTTAGCAGGGACATTGCTAATTTTT. Translation: CASSLAGTLLIF.